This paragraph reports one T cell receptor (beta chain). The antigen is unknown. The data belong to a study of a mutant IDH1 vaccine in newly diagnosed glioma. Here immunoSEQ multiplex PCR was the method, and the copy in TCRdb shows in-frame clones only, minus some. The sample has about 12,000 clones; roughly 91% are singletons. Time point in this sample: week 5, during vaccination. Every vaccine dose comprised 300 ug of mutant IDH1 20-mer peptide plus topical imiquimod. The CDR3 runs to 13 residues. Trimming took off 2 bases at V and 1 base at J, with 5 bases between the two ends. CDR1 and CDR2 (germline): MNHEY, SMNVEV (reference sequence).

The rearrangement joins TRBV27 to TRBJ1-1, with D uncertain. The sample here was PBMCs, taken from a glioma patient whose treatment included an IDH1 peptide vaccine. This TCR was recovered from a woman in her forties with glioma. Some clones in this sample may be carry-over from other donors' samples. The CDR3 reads CASSLRWNTEAFF. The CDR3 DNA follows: TGTGCCAGCAGTTTAAGGTGGAACACTGAAGCTTTCTTT.